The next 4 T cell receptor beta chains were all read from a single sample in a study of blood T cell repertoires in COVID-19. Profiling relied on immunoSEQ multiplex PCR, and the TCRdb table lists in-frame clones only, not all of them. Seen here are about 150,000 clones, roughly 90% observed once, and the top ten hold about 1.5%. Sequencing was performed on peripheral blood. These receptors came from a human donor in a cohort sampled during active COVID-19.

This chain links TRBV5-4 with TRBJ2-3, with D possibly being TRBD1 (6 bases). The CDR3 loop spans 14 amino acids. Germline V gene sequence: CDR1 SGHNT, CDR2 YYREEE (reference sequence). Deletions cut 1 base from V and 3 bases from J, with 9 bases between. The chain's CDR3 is CASSLNRETDTQYF. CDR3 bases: TGTGCCAGCAGCTTGAACAGGGAAACAGATACGCAGTATTTT.

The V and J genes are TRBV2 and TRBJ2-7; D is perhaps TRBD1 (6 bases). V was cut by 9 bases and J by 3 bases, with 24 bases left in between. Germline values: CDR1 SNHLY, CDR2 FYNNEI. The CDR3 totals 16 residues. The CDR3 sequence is CASRGVTDLQGYEQYF. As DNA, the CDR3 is TGTGCCAGTAGAGGGGTTACCGACCTACAGGGCTACGAGCAGTACTTC.

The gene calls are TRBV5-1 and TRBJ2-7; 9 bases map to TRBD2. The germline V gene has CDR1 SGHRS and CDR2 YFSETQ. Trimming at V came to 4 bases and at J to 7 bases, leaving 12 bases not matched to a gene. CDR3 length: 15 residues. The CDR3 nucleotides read TGCGCCAGCAGCAAGGACCATAGCGGGGGCGGGGAGCAGTACTTC. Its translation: CASSKDHSGGGEQYF. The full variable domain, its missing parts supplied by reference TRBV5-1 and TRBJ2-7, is KAGVTQTPRYLIKTRGQQVTLSCSPISGHRSVSWYQQTPGQGLQFLFEYFSETQRNKGNFPGRFSGRQFSNSRSEMNVSTLELGDSALYLCASSKDHSGGGEQYFGPGTRLTVT.

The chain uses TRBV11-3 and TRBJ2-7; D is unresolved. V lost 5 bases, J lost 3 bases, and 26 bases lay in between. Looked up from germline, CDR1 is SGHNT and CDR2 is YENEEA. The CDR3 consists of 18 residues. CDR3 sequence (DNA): TGTGCCAGCAGCCCCCCCCCGAGGCCGGAGTCTTGGCTCTACGAGCAGTACTTC. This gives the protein CASSPPPRPESWLYEQYF.